This TCR beta chain originates from a study of T cell responses to AZD1222 COVID-19 vaccine (dated by TCRdb to the early 2020s). For context, the study as a whole: A total of more than 230 trial participants underwent TCR sequencing, of whom nearly 210 had received two doses of AZD1222 and 26 had received two doses of the MenACWY control vaccine. Trial participants were enrolled by age into subgroups of 18-55, 56-69 and 70-plus years, and about 150, 27 and 61 TCR-sequenced participants, respectively, were included in these subgroups. The full study reports these points: Conclusions about previously exposed vaccinees are limited because only six or seven AZD1222 recipients were SARS-CoV-2 seropositive at baseline. Reportedly, close to half of the unique spike-specific TCRs recognized epitopes lying outside the regions that are mutated in the B.1.351 and B.1.1.7 variants. The 56-69-year group was small, and its depth increase did not reach significance, likely because of low power. Because no day 14 peak-response samples were available, the repertoires could be characterized only after the peak T cell response. The whole spike protein was spanned by vaccine-associated CD4 TCRs, and dominant responses were seen in regions 160-218 and 743-854. After two AZD1222 doses, both the breadth and the depth of spike-specific TCRs were significantly higher than at day 0 and than in MenACWY recipients. Participants were mostly white British and included more females than males, and it was suggested by the authors that clonal diversity may have been underestimated.

Here V drops 6 bases and J drops 1 base, and the junction holds 5 bases not matched to any gene. The CDR3 numbers 14 residues from cysteine through phenylalanine. Just the 42-base CDR3 DNA is kept, in frame starting at base 1. The germline V gene (reference sequence) gives CDR1 as MNHEY and CDR2 as SMNVEV. The CDR3 regions of human TCRbeta chains were subjected to immunosequencing. In the paper's pipeline: TCRs in the repertoires were matched against a reference library of SARS-CoV-2-specific TCRs that had been generated with the MIRA antigen-specificity platform. Breadth meant the fraction of unique TCRs that were SARS-CoV-2-associated, whereas depth meant the fraction of total T cells that were SARS-CoV-2-associated. Each spike-specific TCR was assigned to its reactive spike region and to a CD4 or CD8 class using the MIRA data. Log10-transformed breadth and depth values were compared by one-way ANOVA with Sidak's multiple comparisons tests. As stored in TCRdb, this immuneACCESS dataset retains in-frame rearrangements with V and J assigned. A fraction of the clones does not appear; measured against another copy, unresolved V genes explain less than half of the discrepancy, and the remainder lacks a known reason. V, J and clone size reflect that table, while D and trimming were determined from the DNA. The sample table records about 150,000 clones; about 90% of these occur just once. Together, the top ten hold about 3.8% of the sample.

Notes on this clone: Its specific antigen is unknown. Nothing much larger sits one base from this clone, and base qualities are not available.

Reading the label with the study, this specimen's time point is: about 28 days (+/-7) after the second vaccine dose. AZD1222 recipients with second doses at about 4 weeks or about 12 weeks were pooled, because spike-specific TCR depth and breadth did not differ between schedules. Vaccinee samples came from UK trials COV001 and COV002, including a single-blind randomized controlled phase 2/3 trial of AZD1222 (ChAdOx1 nCoV-19) in healthy adults. For TCRbeta chain sequencing, PBMC samples from trial participants were taken at day 0 and at day 28 after the second dose. The TCR originated in an adult who received the AZD1222 COVID-19 vaccine. The sequenced sample was peripheral blood, obtained 28 days after the second AZD1222 dose. The chain is encoded by TRBV27 joined to TRBJ2-7, with 8 central nucleotides matching TRBD1. The CDR3 reads CASRARTGSYEQYF. At the DNA level, the sequence is TGTGCCAGCAGAGCTCGGACAGGGTCCTACGAGCAGTACTTC.